These 25 T cell receptor beta chains came from one sample sequenced in a study of cytomegalovirus exposure and HLA in healthy donors. Measured with immunoSEQ multiplex PCR; TCRdb has only the in-frame clones, and not every one. The data hold tens of thousands of clones, with roughly 94% observed a single time. The sample taken for sequencing was PBMCs. The receptors were gathered from a man in his late teens or twenties in good health and CMV-seropositive.

The rearrangement links TRBV7-9 to TRBJ1-5; D is unresolved. V lost 4 bases, J lost 4 bases, and 11 bases lay in between. In germline, CDR1 is SEHNR, CDR2 FQNEAQ (reference sequence). The CDR3 has 14 residues. CDR3 protein: CASSSAIKNQPQHF. For the CDR3, the DNA is TGTGCCAGCAGCTCTGCGATCAAGAATCAGCCCCAGCATTTT.

The chain employs TRBV5-1 and TRBJ2-3; D is possibly TRBD1 (5 bases). CDR3 length equals 13 residues. Per germline, CDR1 SGHRS and CDR2 YFSETQ. V lost 3 bases and J lost 2, with 7 bases in between. CDR3 in DNA: TGCGCCAGCAGCTCGGACAACACAGATACGCAGTATTTT. It translates to CASSSDNTDTQYF.

The CDR3 DNA sequence: TGTGCCAGCAGCGTTTTCTCGGGGGGGCTGGATACGCAGTATTTT. It translates to CASSVFSGGLDTQYF. The chain is built from TRBV9 and TRBJ2-3, with TRBD2 matching 8 bases. This CDR3 has 15 amino acids. Germline V gene sequence: CDR1 SGDLS, CDR2 YYNGEE. Germline trimming cut 2 bases from V and 6 bases from J; bases unmatched to any gene: 8. The full variable domain, completed using reference TRBV9 and TRBJ2-3, is DSGVTQTPKHLITATGQRVTLRCSPRSGDLSVYWYQQSLDQGLQFLIQYYNGEERAKGNILERFSAQQFPDLHSELNLSSLELGDSALYFCASSVFSGGLDTQYFGPGTRLTVL.

V and J are TRBV18 and TRBJ2-7, with 10 bases that match TRBD1. The germline V gene has CDR1 KGHSH and CDR2 LQKENI. This CDR3 is 19 amino acids long. J was trimmed by 0 bases and V by 1 base; bases with no gene match: 12. The CDR3 DNA is TGTGCCAGCTCACCACTGGGGACAGGGGATATACCGAGCTCCTACGAGCAGTACTTC. Translation: CASSPLGTGDIPSSYEQYF.

V gene TRBV29-1 combines with J gene TRBJ2-2; the match to TRBD2 covers 9 bases. The CDR3 runs to 14 residues. Germline CDR1 SQVTM, CDR2 ANQGSEA. Losses at the gene ends were 7 bases for V and 3 bases for J; bases not matched to a gene: 6. The CDR3 DNA is TGCAGCGCGGTTAGCGGGAGAGACACCGGGGAGCTGTTTTTT. It encodes CSAVSGRDTGELFF.

The chain carries TRBV2 and TRBJ1-2; weak D call: TRBD1 (5 bases). The germline CDR1 and CDR2 sequences are SNHLY and FYNNEI. There are 16 residues in the CDR3. Trimming took 1 base from V and 3 from J, leaving 15 bases between them. CDR3 loop: CASSEEITGFDYGYTF. CDR3 DNA: TGTGCCAGCAGTGAAGAAATTACAGGTTTCGACTATGGCTACACCTTC.

The DNA of the CDR3 is TGTGCCAGCAGCTCGGGACTAGTCTACAATGAGCAGTTCTTC. Protein: CASSSGLVYNEQFF. The rearrangement joins TRBV9 to TRBJ2-1; 8 positions agree with TRBD2. From germline, CDR1 is SGDLS and CDR2 YYNGEE. With V trimmed by 4 bases and J by 3 bases, 3 bases remained unmatched. The CDR3 is 14 residues long.

DNA of the CDR3: TGTGCCAGCAGCCAAGGGAACGGGGGTTCCGATCAGCCCCAGCATTTT. This gives the protein CASSQGNGGSDQPQHF. The chain carries TRBV14 and TRBJ1-5; maybe TRBD1 (5 bases). Germline-derived CDR1 and CDR2 are SGHDN and FVKESK. The V end was cut by 1 base, the J end by 5 bases, with 15 bases between. The CDR3 totals 16 residues. The full variable domain, rest sourced from reference TRBV14 and TRBJ1-5, is EAGVTQFPSHSVIEKGQTVTLRCDPISGHDNLYWYRRVMGKEIKFLLHFVKESKQDESGMPNNRFLAERTGGTYSTLKVQPAELEDSGVYFCASSQGNGGSDQPQHFGDGTRLSIL.

The chain is built from TRBV28 and TRBJ2-7; TRBD1 matches at 8 bases. Germline V gives CDR1 MDHEN, CDR2 SYDVKM. This CDR3 has 15 residues. Trimming removed 5 bases from V and 2 bases from J; junction bases left unmatched: 8. The CDR3 loop is CASSLVTGATYEQYF. The CDR3 DNA sequence: TGTGCCAGCAGTCTAGTGACAGGGGCGACCTACGAGCAGTACTTC.

The CDR3 coding sequence is TGTGCCAGCTCACCGTTGACAGGGGGAGATGGCTACACCTTC. This encodes CASSPLTGGDGYTF. The chain links TRBV18 to TRBJ1-2, with 9 bases lining up with TRBD1. This CDR3 comprises 14 residues. CDR1 and CDR2 from the germline V gene are KGHSH and LQKENI. Losses at the gene ends were 3 bases for V and 6 bases for J; bases not matched to a gene: 5.

J is TRBJ2-7 and V is TRBV5-6; unclear D gene. Trimming took 0 bases from V and 2 from J, leaving 12 bases between them. Germline loops: CDR1 SGHDT, CDR2 YYEEEE. The CDR3 is 15 residues long. This CDR3 is CASSLGLRSPYEQYF. DNA of the CDR3: TGTGCCAGCAGCTTGGGCTTGAGAAGCCCCTACGAGCAGTACTTC. The entire variable domain, with the rest obtained from reference TRBV5-6 and TRBJ2-7, is as follows: DAGVTQSPTHLIKTRGQQVTLRCSPKSGHDTVSWYQQALGQGPQFIFQYYEEEERQRGNFPDRFSGHQFPNYSSELNVNALLLGDSALYLCASSLGLRSPYEQYFGPGTRLTVT.

In this sample, this clone turned up once. The chain links TRBV6-1 to TRBJ1-3; 7 bases are shared with TRBD1. Per germline, CDR1 MNHNS and CDR2 SASEGT. The CDR3 has 15 amino acids. V was clipped by 4 bases and J by 5 bases; unmatched bases: 8. CDR3 in DNA: TGTGCCAGCAGTGCCTCAGGGGGTTCTAGAAACACCATATATTTT. This translates into CASSASGGSRNTIYF.

This clone is a singleton in its sample. The chain uses TRBV19 and TRBJ1-5, with a possible D match to TRBD1 (5 bases). The CDR3 sequence is 13 residues long. Germline-derived CDR1 and CDR2 are LNHDA and SQIVND (reference sequence). The V end was cut by 5 bases, the J end by 5 bases, with 10 bases between. The CDR3 nucleotides are TGTGCCAGTAGTCAACAGGAATATCAGCCCCAGCATTTT. As protein: CASSQQEYQPQHF.

In its sample, this clone was seen once. The chain employs TRBV6-1 and TRBJ1-3, with 10 bases matching TRBD1. CDR1 is MNHNS and CDR2 is SASEGT in the germline V gene. The junction had 5 bases not matched to a gene; V was cut back by 8 bases and J by 4 bases. This CDR3 contains 14 residues. The CDR3 bases are TGTGCCAGCGACAGGGGGCAGTTCGGAAACACCATATATTTT. It is translated as CASDRGQFGNTIYF.

V and J are TRBV6-1 and TRBJ2-1, with 10 bases lining up with TRBD2. The V and J ends lost 6 bases and 8 bases, in that order; junction bases with no gene match: 10. The CDR3 runs to 15 residues. CDR1 is MNHNS, CDR2 SASEGT, per germline. As DNA, the CDR3 is TGTGCCAGCAGCCCTAGCGGGAGTACGGCGGATGAGCAGTTCTTC. Encoded protein: CASSPSGSTADEQFF.

The chain is built from TRBV11-1 and TRBJ2-1; 7 bases are a match to TRBD1. Germline CDR1 is SGHAT and CDR2 is FQDESV (reference sequence). This CDR3 is built from 14 residues. J gave up 3 bases and V 3 bases, and 2 bases lay outside the gene matches. CDR3 region: CASSLGTDYNEQFF. The CDR3 region has the DNA TGTGCCAGCAGCTTGGGGACAGACTACAATGAGCAGTTCTTC. The whole variable domain, remainder taken from reference TRBV11-1 and TRBJ2-1, is EAEVAQSPRYKITEKSQAVAFWCDPISGHATLYWYRQILGQGPELLVQFQDESVVDDSQLPKDRFSAERLKGVDSTLKIQPAELGDSAMYLCASSLGTDYNEQFFGPGTRLTVL.

The CDR3 DNA is TGTGCCAGCAGTGAGAGACAGGGCGATGGAAACACCATATATTTT. This translates into CASSERQGDGNTIYF. This chain connects TRBV6-1 to TRBJ1-3; 7 nucleotides align to TRBD1. V shed 3 bases and J 3 bases; nucleotides not matched to a gene: 5. This CDR3 region has 15 residues. Germline V gives CDR1 MNHNS, CDR2 SASEGT.

This rearrangement joins TRBV6-6 to TRBJ1-4; no reliable D call. The V gene lost 2 bases and the J gene lost 5 bases, with 3 bases spanning the gap. The CDR3 has 12 residues. CDR1 and CDR2 from the germline V gene are MNHNY and SVGAGI (reference sequence). The CDR3 DNA sequence: TGTGCCAGCAGTTACCCGAATGAAAAACTGTTTTTT. It encodes CASSYPNEKLFF.

The chain recombines TRBV6-5 with TRBJ2-7; TRBD2 might be the D (6 bases). Trimming pared 2 bases from V and 4 bases from J, leaving 12 bases between. The CDR3 covers 14 residues. The germline V gene has CDR1 MNHEY and CDR2 SVGAGI. CDR3 in amino acids: CASSYGAGRYEQYF. Written as DNA, the CDR3 is TGTGCCAGCAGTTACGGCGCGGGACGGTACGAGCAGTACTTC.

The chain couples TRBV7-2 to TRBJ2-7, with 7 bases matching TRBD1. CDR3 length: 17 residues. V lost 0 bases and J lost 1; bases outside the gene matches: 9. Germline lookup yields CDR1 SGHTA and CDR2 FQGNSA. Written as DNA, the CDR3 is TGTGCCAGCAGCTTAGCCACAGGGGCCCCATTTTCCTACGAGCAGTACTTC. Its translation: CASSLATGAPFSYEQYF.

V gene TRBV18 combines with J gene TRBJ1-3, with D perhaps TRBD1 (6 bases). V lost 3 bases and J lost 2, with 14 bases in between. Germline V gene data show CDR1 as KGHSH and CDR2 as LQKENI. The length of the CDR3 is 16 residues. The CDR3 protein is CASSPEGGRAGNTIYF. The CDR3 region has the DNA TGTGCCAGCTCACCCGAAGGGGGAAGGGCTGGAAACACCATATATTTT.

The J gene is TRBJ1-5, the V gene TRBV15; 8 bases are shared with TRBD1. V was pared by 0 bases and J by 7 bases, with 8 bases of the junction left unmatched. The CDR3 sequence is 16 residues long. The germline V gene encodes CDR1 LNHNV and CDR2 YYDKDF (reference sequence). CDR3: CATSREDRGFEQPQHF. In DNA form, the CDR3 reads TGTGCCACCAGCAGAGAAGACAGGGGTTTCGAACAGCCCCAGCATTTT.

This chain connects TRBV7-3 to TRBJ2-1, with 8 nucleotides matching TRBD2. In germline, CDR1 is SGHTA, CDR2 FQGTGA. V lost 8 bases to trimming and J lost 2 bases; unmatched junction nucleotides: 8. The CDR3 is 15 residues long. This CDR3 reads CASAGGRSTYNEQFF. CDR3 in DNA: TGTGCCAGCGCGGGGGGCAGGAGTACCTACAATGAGCAGTTCTTC.

The chain uses TRBV5-4 and TRBJ1-6; TRBD1 agrees at 8 bases. This CDR3 is 16 amino acids long. Germline CDR1 reads SGHNT; CDR2 reads YYREEE (reference sequence). The V and J ends lost 5 bases and 6 bases, in that order; junction bases with no gene match: 10. CDR3 in amino acids: CASRPGRDRLNSPLHF. CDR3 sequence (DNA): TGTGCCAGCAGACCTGGAAGGGACAGGCTTAATTCACCCCTCCACTTT.

The chain is built from TRBV13 and TRBJ1-2; D is possibly TRBD1 (5 bases). Germline V gene lookup returns CDR1 PRHDT and CDR2 FYEKMQ (reference sequence). V was clipped by 2 bases and J by 4 bases, with 11 bases between them. The CDR3 has 14 residues. The CDR3 sequence: CASSLRQGSYGYTF. The CDR3 DNA reads as TGTGCCAGCAGCTTAAGGCAGGGATCCTATGGCTACACCTTC.